This is a list of T cell receptor beta chains from one sample in a study of blood T cell repertoires in COVID-19. Measured with immunoSEQ multiplex PCR; TCRdb has only the in-frame clones, and not every one. The sample yields 140,000 to 150,000 clones, roughly 84% seen once. The sample consisted of peripheral blood. The source is a human donor in a cohort sampled during active COVID-19. CDR3s include the opening cysteine and the closing phenylalanine or tryptophan. D genes are given only for firm matches. Only part of the rows carry a size: once, few, many, or a class if the clone is expanded.

CDR3nt,CDR3aa,v_gene,j_gene,abundance,d_gene
TGTGCCAGCAGGGTCGGCGGGAGGGACACCGGGGAGCTGTTTTTT,CASRVGGRDTGELFF,TRBV14,TRBJ2-2,NA,TRBD2
TGTGCCAGCAAGAGGGGGGGGGAGACCCAGTACTTC,CASKRGGETQYF,TRBV2,TRBJ2-5,once,NA
TGCAGCGTTTCCACAGGGCTCTACTCTGGGGCCAACGTCCTGACTTTC,CSVSTGLYSGANVLTF,TRBV29-1,TRBJ2-6,NA,NA
TGTGCCAGCAGTTTGGGGACAGGGGGGGTCACCGGGGAGCTGTTTTTT,CASSLGTGGVTGELFF,TRBV28,TRBJ2-2,NA,TRBD1
TGTGCCAGTATTGGGGACAGGGGGCCGCGCGGAGCTTTCTTT,CASIGDRGPRGAFF,TRBV19,TRBJ1-1,NA,TRBD1
TGTGCCAGCAGCCCTGACAGGGTTAGTACGCAGTATTTT,CASSPDRVSTQYF,TRBV3-1/TRBV3-2,TRBJ2-3,NA,TRBD1
TGTGCCAGCAGCCCAGACCCGGGACAGGGGATATCTTTCTTT,CASSPDPGQGISFF,TRBV7-3,TRBJ1-1,NA,TRBD1
TGTGCCAGCAGCTTAGCTACAGCGGGGGCAGGAGAGCAGTTCTTC,CASSLATAGAGEQFF,TRBV7-8,TRBJ2-1,once,TRBD2
TGCAGACTCACGGGGGGGGATTCACCCCTCCACTTT,CRLTGGDSPLHF,TRBV29-1,TRBJ1-6,NA,NA
TGTGCCAGCAGCTTGGGACAGAACACCGGGGAGCTGTTTTTT,CASSLGQNTGELFF,TRBV5-6,TRBJ2-2,NA,NA
TGCGCCAGCAGCTTGGGAGGTTCCCCAATCTCCTACAATGAGCAGTTCTTC,CASSLGGSPISYNEQFF,TRBV5-1,TRBJ2-1,NA,NA
TGTGCCAGCAGCCAAGGGGTTGGGGACAGAGAGACCCAGTACTTC,CASSQGVGDRETQYF,TRBV3-1/TRBV3-2,TRBJ2-5,NA,TRBD1
TGTGCTAGTGGCGGAGGGCGGGAGGTTCCGGAGGGTGGGGCCAACGTCCTGACTTTC,CASGGGREVPEGGANVLTF,TRBV12-5,TRBJ2-6,NA,TRBD2
TGTGCCAGCTCACCGAGGCAGCCTAGAAACATTCAGTACTTC,CASSPRQPRNIQYF,TRBV18,TRBJ2-4,NA,NA
TGTGCCAGTAGTACAGGACAGGGGAGGGAACTGTTTTTT,CASSTGQGRELFF,TRBV19,TRBJ1-4,NA,TRBD1
TGTGCCAGCAGTCCGACACCTTGGGGGCGGGGGAGTTCCGGGGAGCTGTTTTTT,CASSPTPWGRGSSGELFF,TRBV27,TRBJ2-2,NA,NA
TGTGCCAGCAGCTTAGCGCTTGGGGCGGCTCGAAATGAGCAGTTCTTC,CASSLALGAARNEQFF,TRBV7-9,TRBJ2-1,NA,NA
TGTGCCAGCATTCCGCCGGATTCAAGCGGTGAGCAGTTCTTC,CASIPPDSSGEQFF,TRBV28,TRBJ2-1,NA,NA
TGTGCCAGCAGTCCGCTAGCGGAGCTAAGCAATGAGCAGTTCTTC,CASSPLAELSNEQFF,TRBV6-5,TRBJ2-1,NA,TRBD2
TGCGCCAGCAGCTTGCTGGGACAGATGTCTACGATAGGGCCGTACTTC,CASSLLGQMSTIGPYF,TRBV5-1,TRBJ2-7,few,TRBD1
TGTGCCAGCAGCTTCAACGCGGGCAATCAGCCCCAGCATTTT,CASSFNAGNQPQHF,TRBV7-2,TRBJ1-5,NA,NA
TGCGCCAGCAGCCGATCTCCTAGCGGGTCAGGGAATGAGCAGTTCTTC,CASSRSPSGSGNEQFF,TRBV5-1,TRBJ2-1,NA,TRBD2
TGTGCCAGCAGCTTAGATGCAGGGGGAAACACCGGGGAGCTGTTTTTT,CASSLDAGGNTGELFF,TRBV7-3,TRBJ2-2,NA,TRBD1
TGTGCCAGCAGCTTACTACTGCACAACACCGGGGAGCTGTTTTTT,CASSLLLHNTGELFF,TRBV11-2,TRBJ2-2,once,NA
TGTGCCAGCAGCTTGTTTGCGGGGTCGGATGGCTACACCTTC,CASSLFAGSDGYTF,TRBV5-6,TRBJ1-2,many,NA